A selection of T cell receptor beta chains follows, all from one sample in a study of technical replicates of blood from several donors. Measured with immunoSEQ multiplex PCR; TCRdb has only the in-frame clones, and not every one. The profile shows tens of thousands of clones, approximately 90% of them singletons. Sequenced input: PBMCs. The origin of the receptors is a human donor in good health. Some clones in this sample may be carry-over from other donors' samples. Each CDR3 is given with its conserved first and last residue. The D gene is left open where the match is weak. Clone size is shown for a subset of rows, as once, few, many or a class of expanded clone.

j_call v_call d_call clone_size cdr3_nt cdr3_aa
TRBJ2-6 TRBV4-3 . once TGCGCCAGCAGCCTTAGCGACTCTGGGGCCAACGTCCTGACTTTC CASSLSDSGANVLTF
TRBJ1-5 TRBV5-1 TRBD1 . TGCGCCAGCAGCTTTGGAGACAGGGGAAATCAGCCCCAGCATTTT CASSFGDRGNQPQHF
TRBJ2-7 TRBV15 TRBD2 . TGTGCCACCAGCAGAGAACCTCTAGCGGCGGGTTACGAGCAGTACTTC CATSREPLAAGYEQYF
TRBJ1-2 TRBV27 . . TGTGCCAGCAGTTTCAGGGAATCCAACTATGGCTACACCTTC CASSFRESNYGYTF
TRBJ2-2 TRBV7-9 TRBD2 . TGTGCCAGCAGCTCCCCCCGGGGAGCGGGAGGGGGAGCTGGGGAGCTGTTTTTT CASSSPRGAGGGAGELFF
TRBJ1-1 TRBV5-1 . . TGCGCCAGCAGCTTGGATCTGGGGCTCGCTGGGGAAGCTTTCTTT CASSLDLGLAGEAFF
TRBJ1-5 TRBV7-3 . . TGTGCCAGCAGCGCAGGGTCCAATCAGCCCCAGCATTTT CASSAGSNQPQHF
TRBJ1-1 TRBV4-1 TRBD1 . TGCGCCAGCAGCCAAGTTCAACAGGGGGACACTGAAGCTTTCTTT CASSQVQQGDTEAFF
TRBJ1-2 TRBV6-1 TRBD1 . TGTGCCAGCAGTCAAGGGGGACAGGCGTCTAACTATGGCTACACCTTC CASSQGGQASNYGYTF
TRBJ2-2 TRBV5-1 TRBD2 . TGCGCCAGCAGCACCCGGGGGGATACCGGGGAGCTGTTTTTT CASSTRGDTGELFF
TRBJ1-2 TRBV30 TRBD1 . TGTGCCTGGAGTTTTACAGGGGGAATTGCTGGCTACACCTTC CAWSFTGGIAGYTF
TRBJ2-3 TRBV13 TRBD2 . TGTGCCAGCAGCTTACGGGGGGGTCAAACAGATACGCAGTATTTT CASSLRGGQTDTQYF
TRBJ2-7 TRBV10-3 . . TGTGCCATCAGTCGCTACGGGACGGGGGACTACGAGCAGTACTTC CAISRYGTGDYEQYF
TRBJ1-1 TRBV5-1 TRBD1 . TGCGCCAGCAGAAAGGGGACAGCGCAAATGAACACTGAAGCTTTCTTT CASRKGTAQMNTEAFF
TRBJ2-1 TRBV5-1 TRBD1 . TGCGCCAGCAGCGGAACCGGGACAGGGCCGAACAATGAGCAGTTCTTC CASSGTGTGPNNEQFF
TRBJ2-3 TRBV5-1 . . TGCGCCAGCAGCTTGAGCCGATTCCCTCGCCCTGGGTATTTT CASSLSRFPRPGYF